These T cell receptor beta chains were read from a single sample in a study of T cells in Graves' hyperthyroidism and ophthalmopathy. Each CDR3 protein gets one entry after TCRdb re-called the multiplex PCR reads with MiXCR. The sample carries 450,000 to 650,000 distinct CDR3 sequences, under 25% recorded once. Sample: blood. The receptor source for this set is a man between 18 and 29 years old with Graves' hyperthyroidism. Each CDR3 is given with its conserved first and last residue. A D gene is named only where the DNA matches it firmly. Expanded clones get a size class; other rows say once, few or many, or leave the size out.

d_call j_call clone_size v_call cdr3_aa cdr3_nt
TRBD1 TRBJ1-2 . TRBV5-6 CASSHRAGAGGAGYTF TGTGCCAGCAGCCACCGGGCCGGCGCAGGGGGCGCAGGCTACACCTTC
. TRBJ2-5 . TRBV4-1 CASSQQPGGARETQYF TGCGCCAGCAGCCAGCAACCCGGAGGGGCCCGAGAGACCCAGTACTTC
. TRBJ1-5 many TRBV12-3/TRBV12-4 CASSPPGGADNQPQHF TGTGCCAGCAGTCCCCCCGGAGGGGCTGACAATCAGCCCCAGCATTTT
. TRBJ2-3 many TRBV20-1 CSAKNPVSSDTQYF TGCAGTGCTAAGAACCCAGTATCCTCAGATACGCAGTATTTT
. TRBJ1-5 many TRBV2 CASSDGGWSNQPQHF TGTGCCAGCAGTGACGGGGGGTGGAGCAATCAGCCCCAGCATTTT
. TRBJ1-5 many TRBV27 CASSFQGGSNQPQHF TGTGCCAGCAGTTTCCAGGGAGGTAGCAATCAGCCCCAGCATTTT
. TRBJ1-1 . TRBV6-7 CASSYFSGFLNTEAFF TGTGCCAGCAGTTACTTCTCTGGTTTTCTGAACACTGAAGCTTTCTTT
. TRBJ2-2 . TRBV27 CASSTLGTTGELFF TGTGCCAGCAGTACCCTCGGGACAACCGGGGAGCTGTTTTTT
TRBD1 TRBJ1-1 . TRBV19 CASSTEGAGEAFF TGTGCCAGTAGTACTGAGGGGGCCGGTGAAGCTTTCTTT
. TRBJ1-1 many TRBV4-1 CASSQERGTEAFF TGCGCCAGCAGCCAAGAAAGGGGAACTGAAGCTTTCTTT
. TRBJ1-2 many TRBV12-3/TRBV12-4 CASSLGSGGYGYTF TGTGCCAGCAGTCTCGGATCGGGGGGTTATGGCTACACCTTC
TRBD1 TRBJ1-2 . TRBV29-1 CSVGQGPIYGYTF TGCAGCGTGGGACAGGGCCCCATTTATGGCTACACCTTC
TRBD2 TRBJ2-5 . TRBV27 CATSGFSGGAPAETQYF TGTGCCACCTCTGGGTTTAGCGGGGGGGCGCCTGCGGAGACCCAGTACTTC
. TRBJ1-2 many TRBV10-3 CAISESIAVPYGYTF TGTGCCATCAGTGAGTCGATTGCAGTACCCTATGGCTACACCTTC
. TRBJ1-1 few TRBV30 CAWSVQLQEIF TGTGCCTGGAGTGTACAGTTGCAGGAGATCTTT
. TRBJ2-5 many TRBV5-1 CASSPSGTGQETQYF TGCGCCAGCAGCCCCTCCGGGACGGGACAAGAGACCCAGTACTTC